The 14 T cell receptor beta chains given below trace back to one sample, sequenced in a study of blood T cell repertoires in COVID-19. Sequencing was performed with immunoSEQ multiplex PCR; in TCRdb, only in-frame clones are kept and a portion is missing. The data hold roughly 310,000 clones, with about 90% observed a single time. Material for sequencing was peripheral blood. The receptor source for this set is a woman in her thirties with COVID-19, enrolled during active disease.

The chain carries TRBV18 and TRBJ1-4; D unresolved. V lost 3 bases, J lost 4 bases, and 9 bases lay in between. Germline CDR1 reads KGHSH; CDR2 reads LQKENI. The CDR3 runs 14 residues. Here the CDR3 reads CASSPGFGNEKLFF. CDR3 coding DNA: TGTGCCAGCTCACCCGGGTTCGGTAATGAAAAACTGTTTTTT.

This clone was counted between two and nine times. The chain links TRBV7-3 to TRBJ2-3; 11 bases fit TRBD2. CDR1 is SGHTA, CDR2 FQGTGA, per germline. The CDR3 loop spans 15 amino acids. V trimming: 3 bases; J trimming: 5 bases; junction bases outside the gene matches: 4. CDR3 loop: CASSFSGLAEDTQYF. The DNA for the CDR3 is TGTGCCAGCAGCTTCTCGGGACTAGCGGAAGATACGCAGTATTTT.

This rearrangement joins TRBV15 to TRBJ1-1; the D gene is possibly TRBD1 (5 bases). CDR1 LNHNV and CDR2 YYDKDF come from the germline V gene (reference sequence). The CDR3 is 13 residues long. V lost 2 bases, J lost 11 bases, and 15 bases lay in between. The CDR3 coding sequence is TGTGCCACCAGCAGACAGGGAGGGTTGGGGGCTTTCTTT. Amino acid sequence: CATSRQGGLGAFF.

The chain is built from TRBV6-6 and TRBJ1-5, with D possibly being TRBD1 (5 bases). The CDR3 extends over 14 amino acids. Trimming removed 5 bases from V and 7 bases from J, with 15 bases in between. The germline gives CDR1 MNHNY, CDR2 SVGAGI (reference sequence). CDR3 in amino acids: CASSLSHAGQPQHF. CDR3 nucleotide sequence: TGTGCCAGCAGTCTGTCTCACGCAGGGCAGCCCCAGCATTTT.

V and J are TRBV5-4 and TRBJ2-1, with a tentative D call TRBD2 (5 bases). Germline loops: CDR1 SGHNT, CDR2 YYREEE (reference sequence). Trimming cost V 3 bases and J 0 bases, with 13 bases left between them. The CDR3 has 16 amino acids. The CDR3 DNA reads as TGTGCCAGCAGCTCCGCGGCGGGTCACTCCTACAATGAGCAGTTCTTC. The encoded protein is CASSSAAGHSYNEQFF.

The CDR3 region has the DNA TGTGCCAGCAGTTGGACAGAAAGCGGCTACACCTTC. Encoded protein: CASSWTESGYTF. The V call is TRBV28, the J call TRBJ1-2; D perhaps matches TRBD1 (6 bases). V dropped 4 bases and J dropped 8 bases, with 11 bases sitting between them. The CDR3 covers 12 residues. CDR1 is MDHEN, CDR2 SYDVKM, per germline.

The chain uses TRBV15 and TRBJ1-5, with 7 bases matching TRBD1. Germline V gene data show CDR1 as LNHNV and CDR2 as YYDKDF (reference sequence). V dropped 1 base and J dropped 0; count of bases not matched to a gene: 6. This CDR3 has 17 residues. The CDR3 DNA sequence: TGTGCCACCAGCAGAGTTACCGGGACAGTTAGCAATCAGCCCCAGCATTTT. It encodes CATSRVTGTVSNQPQHF.

The chain uses TRBV20-1 and TRBJ1-2; tentative D call: TRBD1 (6 bases). Germline assignment: CDR1 DFQATT and CDR2 SNEGSKA (reference sequence). The V end was cut by 3 bases, the J end by 4 bases, with 6 bases between. The CDR3 runs 11 residues. CDR3 in amino acids: CSARDSYGYTF. The DNA of the CDR3 is TGCAGTGCTAGGGACAGCTATGGCTACACCTTC.

The chain carries TRBV9 and TRBJ1-4, with D possibly matching TRBD1 (5 bases). V was clipped by 4 bases and J by 0 bases, with 10 bases between them. Germline CDR1 and CDR2: SGDLS and YYNGEE. The CDR3 spans 15 residues. The CDR3: CASSSDSATNEKLFF. DNA for the CDR3: TGTGCCAGCAGCTCCGACAGTGCAACTAATGAAAAACTGTTTTTT. Full variable domain (missing parts from reference TRBV9 and TRBJ1-4): DSGVTQTPKHLITATGQRVTLRCSPRSGDLSVYWYQQSLDQGLQFLIQYYNGEERAKGNILERFSAQQFPDLHSELNLSSLELGDSALYFCASSSDSATNEKLFFGSGTQLSVL.

V gene TRBV27 combines with J gene TRBJ2-1, with D hard to call. Per germline, CDR1 MNHEY and CDR2 SMNVEV (reference sequence). This CDR3 spans 13 amino acids. Trimming took off 4 bases at V and 3 bases at J, with 7 bases between the two ends. This CDR3 is CASSYRGYNEQFF. For the CDR3, the DNA is TGTGCCAGCAGTTATAGAGGCTACAATGAGCAGTTCTTC.

The table lists this clone with a count of one. The gene calls are TRBV28 and TRBJ1-5, with unresolved D. The length of the CDR3 is 11 residues. Trimming removed 6 bases at V and 5 bases at J, with 5 bases between. Germline V gene lookup returns CDR1 MDHEN and CDR2 SYDVKM. The CDR3 spells CASSPDQPQHF. The CDR3 DNA sequence: TGTGCCAGCAGCCCGGATCAGCCCCAGCATTTT.

This chain uses TRBV14 with TRBJ2-7; 8 bases agree with TRBD1. Trimming removed 6 bases from V and 3 bases from J; junction bases left unmatched: 7. The CDR3 runs to 14 residues. In germline, CDR1 is SGHDN, CDR2 FVKESK. CDR3 protein: CASSRPGQGYEQYF. CDR3 in DNA: TGTGCCAGCAGTCGTCCCGGACAGGGCTACGAGCAGTACTTC. Complete variable domain (other parts from reference TRBV14 and TRBJ2-7): EAGVTQFPSHSVIEKGQTVTLRCDPISGHDNLYWYRRVMGKEIKFLLHFVKESKQDESGMPNNRFLAERTGGTYSTLKVQPAELEDSGVYFCASSRPGQGYEQYFGPGTRLTVT.

This clone showed up just once. The chain links TRBV7-8 to TRBJ1-2, with D perhaps matching TRBD1 (5 bases). Germline V CDR1 and CDR2: SGHVS, FQNEAQ. The CDR3 consists of 18 residues. V was trimmed by 1 base and J by 5 bases, leaving 23 bases between them. This CDR3 reads CASSLVRSSGGAGYGYTF. In nucleotides, the CDR3 is TGTGCCAGCAGCTTAGTGAGGTCGTCTGGTGGGGCAGGGTATGGCTACACCTTC.

The genes are TRBV9 and TRBJ2-2; D is possibly TRBD2 (6 bases). The germline CDR1 and CDR2 sequences are SGDLS and YYNGEE. Trimming took 0 bases from V and 0 from J, leaving 9 bases between them. The CDR3 length is 16 residues. CDR3 protein: CASSVGAGTNTGELFF. The CDR3 nucleotides are TGTGCCAGCAGCGTAGGGGCGGGGACGAACACCGGGGAGCTGTTTTTT.